The entry below gives a single T cell receptor (beta chain) sequence along with its context. Its antigen remains unknown. Combining a sample-barcoded 5' primer with a J-beta primer mix, a second PCR ran for 7 to 11 cycles. The template-switch adaptor, which had 12 random nucleotides, put a tag on each cDNA molecule. TCRdb redid the calling of the 5' RACE reads with MiXCR, one entry per CDR3 protein. The table has fewer than 900,000 distinct CDR3 sequences, around 40% seen once. The CDR3 contains 11 residues. CDR1 and CDR2 (germline): ENHRY, SYGVKD. This entry is derived from a study of blood T cells in healthy people across ages. General study points: Donors of long life had a larger count of naive CD4+ cells and greater diversity than aged donors. TCR beta diversity, measured per million T cells, fell in a roughly linear way with age.

The chain combines TRBV10-3 with TRBJ2-5, with 9 bases matching TRBD1. The J call may be faulty, since TRBJ2-7 better matches the DNA end. The sample comprised blood. The clonotype originates from a woman aged 60-75 years in good health. The CDR3 DNA reads TGTGCCATCCGGGACAGGGTCGAGCAGTACTTC. Amino acid sequence: CAIRDRVEQYF.